One and the same sample provided the 2 T cell receptor beta chains below, sequenced in a study of T cells after yellow fever vaccination. TCRdb fed the 5' RACE reads into MiXCR, producing one record per CDR3 protein. The table has 150,000 to 200,000 distinct CDR3 sequences, approximately 10% seen once. The sequencing here drew on CD8+ T cells sorted from PBMCs, taken 45 days after the yellow fever booster vaccination. The receptors shown here come from a man between 18 and 35 years old who received the YFV17D yellow fever vaccine.

The rearrangement links TRBV6-5 to TRBJ1-3; a weak D match, TRBD1 (6 bases). Trimming took off 1 base at V and 2 bases at J, with 15 bases between the two ends. Germline V gives CDR1 MNHEY, CDR2 SVGAGI. The CDR3 extends over 17 amino acids. The CDR3 is CASSYLTGTLAGNTIYF. In DNA form, the CDR3 reads TGTGCCAGCAGTTACTTGACAGGAACTCTCGCTGGAAACACCATATATTTT.

This clonotype was counted only a few times. The chain couples TRBV12-3 or TRBV12-4 to TRBJ2-7; 11 nucleotides line up with TRBD2. With V trimmed by 6 bases and J by 1 base, 5 bases remained unmatched. The CDR3 runs to 15 residues. This chain's CDR3 is CASSPSGGKSYEQYV. The DNA for the CDR3 is TGTGCCAGCAGCCCTAGCGGGGGGAAGTCCTACGAGCAGTACGTC.